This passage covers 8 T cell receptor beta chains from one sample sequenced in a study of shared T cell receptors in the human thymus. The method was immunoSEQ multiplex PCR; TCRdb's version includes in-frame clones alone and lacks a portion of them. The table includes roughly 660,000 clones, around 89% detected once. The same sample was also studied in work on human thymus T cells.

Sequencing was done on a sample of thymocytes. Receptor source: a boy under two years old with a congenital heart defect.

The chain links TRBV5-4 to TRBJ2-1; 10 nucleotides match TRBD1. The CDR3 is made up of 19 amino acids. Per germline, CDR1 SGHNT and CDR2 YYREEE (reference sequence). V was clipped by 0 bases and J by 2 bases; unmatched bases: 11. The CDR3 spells CASSLDGSRDRGAYNEQFF. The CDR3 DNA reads TGTGCCAGCAGCTTGGACGGATCCCGGGACAGGGGTGCCTACAATGAGCAGTTCTTC.

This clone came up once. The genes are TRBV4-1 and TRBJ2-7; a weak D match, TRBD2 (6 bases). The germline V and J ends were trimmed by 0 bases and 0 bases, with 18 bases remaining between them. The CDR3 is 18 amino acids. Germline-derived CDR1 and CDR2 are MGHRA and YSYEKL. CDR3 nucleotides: TGCGCCAGCAGCCAAGAATGGGGCGTGGGCGGGAACTCCTACGAGCAGTACTTC. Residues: CASSQEWGVGGNSYEQYF.

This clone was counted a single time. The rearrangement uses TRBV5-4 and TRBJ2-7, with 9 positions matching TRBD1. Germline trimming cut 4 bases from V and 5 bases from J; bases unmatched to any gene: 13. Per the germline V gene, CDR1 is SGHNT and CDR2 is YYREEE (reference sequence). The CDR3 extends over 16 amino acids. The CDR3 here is CASSHSTGTGFHEQYF. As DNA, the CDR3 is TGTGCCAGCAGCCATAGTACCGGGACAGGGTTCCACGAGCAGTACTTC.

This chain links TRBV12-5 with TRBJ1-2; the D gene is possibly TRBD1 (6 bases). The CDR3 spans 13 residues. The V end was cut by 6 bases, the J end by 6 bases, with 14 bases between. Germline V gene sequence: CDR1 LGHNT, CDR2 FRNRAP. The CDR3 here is CASGPGTPDGYTF. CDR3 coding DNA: TGTGCTAGTGGCCCCGGGACACCTGATGGCTACACCTTC.

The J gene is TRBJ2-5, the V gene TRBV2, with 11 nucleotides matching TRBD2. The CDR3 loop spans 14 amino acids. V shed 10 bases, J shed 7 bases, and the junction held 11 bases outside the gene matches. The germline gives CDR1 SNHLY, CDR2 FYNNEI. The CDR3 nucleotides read TGTGCCACCCTAACTAGCGGGAGCCGAGGGACCCAGTACTTC. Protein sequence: CATLTSGSRGTQYF.

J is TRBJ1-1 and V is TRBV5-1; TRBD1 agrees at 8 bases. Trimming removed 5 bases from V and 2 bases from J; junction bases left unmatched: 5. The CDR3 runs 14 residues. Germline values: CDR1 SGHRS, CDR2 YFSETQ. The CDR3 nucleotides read TGCGCCAGCAGTCGGACAGGGACCAACACTGAAGCTTTCTTT. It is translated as CASSRTGTNTEAFF. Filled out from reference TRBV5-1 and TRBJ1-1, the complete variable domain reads KAGVTQTPRYLIKTRGQQVTLSCSPISGHRSVSWYQQTPGQGLQFLFEYFSETQRNKGNFPGRFSGRQFSNSRSEMNVSTLELGDSALYLCASSRTGTNTEAFFGQGTRLTVV.

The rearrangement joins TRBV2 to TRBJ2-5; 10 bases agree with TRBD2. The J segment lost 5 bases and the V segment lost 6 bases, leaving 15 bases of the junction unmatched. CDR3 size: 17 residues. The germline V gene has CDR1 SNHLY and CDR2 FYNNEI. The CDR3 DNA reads TGTGCCAGCAGGGAGAATACTAGCGGGACCGAAGGGGAGACCCAGTACTTC. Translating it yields CASRENTSGTEGETQYF.

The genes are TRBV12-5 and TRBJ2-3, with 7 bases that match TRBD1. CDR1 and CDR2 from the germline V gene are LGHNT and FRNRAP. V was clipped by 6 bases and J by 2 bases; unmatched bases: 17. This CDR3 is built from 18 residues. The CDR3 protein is CASGQRRGQRNFTDTQYF. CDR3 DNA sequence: TGTGCTAGTGGCCAGAGAAGGGGGCAGAGGAATTTCACAGATACGCAGTATTTT.